Listed below are T cell receptor beta chains from one sample, sequenced in a study of T cell changes during pregnancy in multiple sclerosis. This table comes from immunoSEQ multiplex PCR, and its TCRdb copy is limited to in-frame clones, with some not included. The profile covers approximately 130,000 clones, with approximately 96% appearing a single time and about 0.45% taken by the ten largest. The specimen comprised peripheral blood, sampled after pregnancy. These receptors were taken from a female donor with multiple sclerosis, enrolled in a pregnancy study. Each CDR3 is given with its conserved first and last residue. Fields, in order: V gene, J gene, D gene, clone size, CDR3 DNA, CDR3 protein. D genes are given only for firm matches. Rows may omit the clone size; those that give it use once, few, many or a size class.

V gene: TRBV6-6; J gene: TRBJ1-2; D gene: TRBD1; clone size: -; CDR3 DNA: TGTGCCAGCAGTCCGACAGGGGGCGACTATGGCTACACCTTC; CDR3 protein: CASSPTGGDYGYTF
V gene: TRBV28; J gene: TRBJ2-5; D gene: -; clone size: -; CDR3 DNA: TGTGCCAGCAGCGTTAGACAGTTCCAAGAGACCCAGTACTTC; CDR3 protein: CASSVRQFQETQYF
V gene: TRBV7-6; J gene: TRBJ2-7; D gene: -; clone size: -; CDR3 DNA: TGTGCCAGCAGCCTGACAGGTACCTACGAGCAGTACTTC; CDR3 protein: CASSLTGTYEQYF
V gene: TRBV6-1; J gene: TRBJ1-5; D gene: -; clone size: -; CDR3 DNA: TGTGCCAGCAGTGAGGAGACGGTTAGCAATCAGCCCCAGCATTTT; CDR3 protein: CASSEETVSNQPQHF
V gene: TRBV6-1; J gene: TRBJ2-1; D gene: TRBD1; clone size: -; CDR3 DNA: TGTGCCAGCAGGAAGGGACAGGGGGTCTACAATGAGCAGTTCTTC; CDR3 protein: CASRKGQGVYNEQFF
V gene: TRBV6-5; J gene: TRBJ1-2; D gene: -; clone size: -; CDR3 DNA: TGTGCCAGCAGCCCCGAAACTTGGGAGGCTACCTACACCTTC; CDR3 protein: CASSPETWEATYTF
V gene: TRBV2; J gene: TRBJ2-5; D gene: -; clone size: -; CDR3 DNA: TGTGCCAGCAGTCCCTCTAGCCAAGAGACCCAGTACTTC; CDR3 protein: CASSPSSQETQYF
V gene: TRBV15; J gene: TRBJ2-5; D gene: -; clone size: -; CDR3 DNA: TGTGCCACCAGCCTACAGGGCGGGGAGACCCAGTACTTC; CDR3 protein: CATSLQGGETQYF
V gene: TRBV18; J gene: TRBJ2-7; D gene: TRBD1; clone size: -; CDR3 DNA: TGTGCCAGCTCACCATGGACAGGGCAGGGCTACGAGCAGTACTTC; CDR3 protein: CASSPWTGQGYEQYF
V gene: TRBV6-5; J gene: TRBJ1-3; D gene: -; clone size: once; CDR3 DNA: TGTGCCAGCAGTTACGGAGTGCCTGGAAACACCATATATTTT; CDR3 protein: CASSYGVPGNTIYF